The clone carrying this T cell receptor (beta chain) has just a few counts. Study processing details: Estimated nucleated cell counts came from reference gene primer amplification. Generated by immunoSEQ multiplex PCR, the TCRdb table keeps only in-frame clones and is missing some. The D gene and trimming were derived from the DNA, and the V and J assignments and clone size from that table. The sample carries about 90,000 clones, about 91% recorded once. CDR1 is MNHEY and CDR2 is SVGAGI in the germline V gene. Trimming removed 2 bases at V and 5 bases at J, with 12 bases between. This CDR3 region has 14 residues. The data were taken from a study of blood T cell repertoires in COVID-19. The overall study: Sources were T cells, B-cell-depleted T cells, or PBMCs; the material itself was cDNA or gDNA.

The chain links TRBV6-5 to TRBJ1-2; D might be TRBD1 (5 bases). This TCR derives from a man aged 55 to 69 with acute or convalescent COVID-19. The sample was peripheral blood. In DNA, the CDR3 is TGTGCCAGCAGTTACAATCCAGGGCCTTATGGCTACACCTTC. This gives the protein CASSYNPGPYGYTF.